These T cell receptor beta chains were read from a single sample in a study of T cell repertoires in cytomegalovirus infection. MiXCR was run by TCRdb on the reads, yielding one entry per CDR3 protein. The repertoire holds 310,000 or so distinct CDR3 sequences, with 25% as singletons. These receptors are not linked to any known antigen. The sequenced sample was cultured PBMCs, obtained from culture after CMV antigen stimulation. These receptors came from a human donor in good health (CMV status not recorded). Some clones in this sample may be carry-over from other donors' samples. Both conserved end residues are part of each CDR3. The D gene is left open where the match is weak. Size is omitted from some rows. Given values are once, few, many or a class for expanded clones.

-,TRBV5-1,-,TRBJ2-4,CASRLGYEELAKNIQYF,TGCGCCAGCAGGTTGGGGTATGAGGAACTAGCCAAAAACATTCAGTACTTC
-,TRBV27,few,TRBJ2-1,CASSSNPGNSYNEQFF,TGTGCCAGCAGTTCAAACCCCGGGAACTCCTACAATGAGCAGTTCTTC
-,TRBV7-9,-,TRBJ2-3,CASSMTAPSTDTQYF,TGTGCCAGCAGCATGACCGCCCCTAGCACAGATACGCAGTATTTT
TRBD1,TRBV4-3,few,TRBJ1-2,CASTRRTGQANYGYTF,TGCGCCAGCACCCGCAGGACAGGGCAAGCTAACTATGGCTACACCTTC
-,TRBV7-6,-,TRBJ2-7,CASSLEVGRGYEQYF,TGTGCCAGCAGCTTAGAGGTGGGCAGGGGATACGAGCAGTACTTC
TRBD1,TRBV4-1,once,TRBJ1-2,CASSQDLLDRGGGYTF,TGCGCCAGCAGCCAAGATCTTTTGGACAGGGGAGGCGGCTACACCTTC
-,TRBV25-1,few,TRBJ2-1,CAALSESGNEQFF,TGTGCCGCCCTTAGTGAAAGTGGGAATGAGCAGTTCTTC
-,TRBV7-6,few,TRBJ2-1,CASTASIPYNEQFF,TGTGCCAGCACAGCGTCTATCCCCTACAATGAGCAGTTCTTC
-,TRBV28,-,TRBJ1-5,CASRRGQGGQPQHF,TGTGCCAGCAGACGGGGGCAGGGCGGGCAGCCCCAGCATTTT
-,TRBV19,many,TRBJ1-1,CASSPDAGGLNTEAFF,TGTGCCAGTAGTCCTGATGCGGGGGGCCTGAACACTGAAGCTTTCTTT
-,TRBV10-2,few,TRBJ1-3,CASSDRTPGEGNTIYF,TGCGCCAGCAGTGACAGGACCCCGGGAGAGGGAAACACCATATATTTT
-,TRBV20-1,-,TRBJ1-1,CSASINWGNTEAFF,TGCAGTGCTAGTATTAATTGGGGGAACACTGAAGCTTTCTTT
-,TRBV29-1,-,TRBJ2-5,CSAYGVQETQYF,TGCAGCGCCTACGGAGTCCAAGAGACCCAGTACTTC
-,TRBV28,-,TRBJ1-1,CASSLRGGTEAFF,TGTGCCAGCAGTTTGAGAGGGGGCACTGAAGCTTTCTTT
-,TRBV7-9,many,TRBJ2-3,CASSLPAGSTDTQYF,TGTGCCAGCAGCTTACCCGCAGGTAGCACAGATACGCAGTATTTT
-,TRBV7-3,-,TRBJ2-2,CASSLQGQNTGGLFF,TGTGCCAGCAGCTTACAAGGACAGAACACCGGGGGGCTGTTTTTT
TRBD2,TRBV6-2/TRBV6-3,-,TRBJ2-1,CASSYRPSGVGEQFF,TGTGCCAGCAGTTACCGGCCTAGCGGGGTGGGTGAGCAGTTCTTC
-,TRBV6-2/TRBV6-3,few,TRBJ2-3,CASSYPRGPRDTQYF,TGTGCCAGCAGTTACCCCCGGGGCCCCAGGGATACGCAGTATTTT
TRBD1,TRBV19,-,TRBJ1-2,CASSTPGQGLGYTF,TGTGCCAGTAGTACGCCGGGACAGGGGCTTGGCTACACCTTC
-,TRBV11-1,-,TRBJ2-7,CASSFRGPTFEQYF,TGTGCCAGCAGCTTCCGGGGACCGACCTTCGAGCAGTACTTC
-,TRBV2,many,TRBJ2-5,CASSEALGGGLGETQYF,TGTGCCAGCAGTGAAGCGCTTGGCGGGGGCCTCGGAGAGACCCAGTACTTC
-,TRBV7-9,-,TRBJ1-5,CASSLEPNQPQHF,TGTGCCAGCAGCTTAGAACCGAATCAGCCCCAGCATTTT
TRBD1,TRBV28,few,TRBJ2-5,CASSSGQNQETQYF,TGTGCCAGCAGTTCGGGACAGAACCAAGAGACCCAGTACTTC
TRBD1,TRBV7-2,few,TRBJ2-5,CASSLKQGQTQYF,TGTGCCAGCAGCTTGAAACAGGGGCAGACCCAGTACTTC
TRBD2,TRBV7-2,many,TRBJ2-7,CASSLFTSGSYEQYF,TGTGCCAGCAGCTTATTTACTAGCGGTTCGTACGAGCAGTACTTC
-,TRBV19,once,TRBJ1-1,CASSIDRSGFDTEAFF,TGTGCCAGTAGTATAGATAGGTCGGGGTTTGACACTGAAGCTTTCTTT
TRBD2,TRBV20-1,-,TRBJ2-1,CSASAASGRAGNEQFF,TGCAGTGCTAGTGCCGCTAGCGGGAGGGCCGGCAATGAGCAGTTCTTC
TRBD1,TRBV7-2,many,TRBJ2-5,CASSPRTGGETQYF,TGTGCCAGCAGCCCGAGGACAGGGGGTGAGACCCAGTACTTC
-,TRBV25-1,-,TRBJ1-1,CASSDVRRENTEAFF,TGTGCCAGCAGTGACGTGAGACGGGAGAACACTGAAGCTTTCTTT
-,TRBV19,-,TRBJ1-2,CASSLLRAYGYTF,TGTGCCAGTAGTTTGCTTCGGGCATATGGCTACACCTTC
TRBD2,TRBV5-4,few,TRBJ2-2,CASKREWAGELFF,TGTGCCAGCAAGCGGGAGTGGGCCGGGGAGCTGTTTTTT
-,TRBV6-5,-,TRBJ1-2,CASSYSRGGTYGYTF,TGTGCCAGCAGTTACTCGAGAGGGGGAACTTATGGCTACACCTTC
-,TRBV27,-,TRBJ1-5,CASSLSLAGGQPQHF,TGTGCCAGCAGTTTATCGCTAGCTGGAGGCCAGCCCCAGCATTTT
-,TRBV12-3/TRBV12-4,few,TRBJ2-4,CASSLGQQLAKNIQYF,TGTGCCAGCAGTTTAGGCCAGCAACTAGCCAAAAACATTCAGTACTTC
-,TRBV7-8,-,TRBJ2-6,CASSLAPQQPYSGANVLTF,TGTGCCAGCAGCTTAGCCCCCCAGCAACCATACTCTGGGGCCAACGTCCTGACTTTC
-,TRBV30,few,TRBJ2-5,CAWSVRGRETQYF,TGTGCCTGGAGTGTTCGTGGTCGAGAGACCCAGTACTTC
TRBD2,TRBV5-4,-,TRBJ2-1,CASSLAGGPDEQFF,TGTGCCAGCAGCTTGGCGGGAGGGCCAGATGAGCAGTTCTTC
-,TRBV7-2,many,TRBJ1-3,CASSLGVSGNTIYF,TGTGCCAGCAGCCTCGGGGTGTCTGGAAACACCATATATTTT
-,TRBV7-8,-,TRBJ2-2,CASSPGTGELFF,TGTGCCAGCAGCCCGGGGACCGGGGAGCTGTTTTTT
-,TRBV10-3,few,TRBJ2-7,CAINHRESSYEQYF,TGTGCCATCAACCATCGGGAGTCGAGCTACGAGCAGTACTTC
-,TRBV7-6,-,TRBJ1-1,CASTLFREDTEAFF,TGTGCCAGCACCCTGTTCAGGGAGGACACTGAAGCTTTCTTT
-,TRBV7-2,many,TRBJ2-5,CASSLGIGTQETQYF,TGTGCCAGCAGCTTAGGTATAGGGACCCAAGAGACCCAGTACTTC
TRBD2,TRBV5-1,-,TRBJ2-1,CASSLGSPTSGAYNEQFF,TGCGCCAGCAGCTTGGGATCCCCCACTAGCGGGGCCTACAATGAGCAGTTCTTC
TRBD2,TRBV4-3,-,TRBJ2-3,CASSQEGGPTSGEGSDTQYF,TGCGCCAGCAGCCAAGAGGGGGGGCCTACTAGCGGAGAAGGCTCAGATACGCAGTATTTT
TRBD2,TRBV6-6,-,TRBJ2-5,CASSYRAGGIETQYF,TGTGCCAGCAGTTACCGAGCGGGAGGGATCGAGACCCAGTACTTC
TRBD2,TRBV20-1,few,TRBJ2-2,CSASGLAGDSGELFF,TGCAGTGCTTCGGGACTAGCGGGAGACAGCGGGGAGCTGTTTTTT
TRBD1,TRBV7-9,-,TRBJ2-1,CASSREGQVKNEQFF,TGTGCCAGCAGCAGAGAGGGACAGGTAAAGAATGAGCAGTTCTTC